This record concerns one TCR beta chain sequence. The data derive from a study of cytomegalovirus exposure and HLA in healthy donors. Both 60 Vbeta primers and 13 Jbeta primers went into the PCR. Assay: immunoSEQ multiplex PCR; the TCRdb copy retains only in-frame clones and omits some. This sample has some 44,000 clones, with around 90% found just once. The sequence derives from a woman between 40 and 55 years old in good health and CMV-seropositive. Sequencing used PBMCs.

CDR3 region: CASSPPSGSSDTQYF. The CDR3 nucleotides read TGTGCCAGCAGTCCCCCTAGCGGGAGTTCAGATACGCAGTATTTT. The chain is built from TRBV28 and TRBJ2-3, with 10 bases matching TRBD2. The ends lost 5 bases at V and 4 bases at J; junction bases unmatched: 6. CDR3 length equals 15 residues. Germline V gene lookup returns CDR1 MDHEN and CDR2 SYDVKM.